The 19 T cell receptor beta chains listed next were all sequenced from one sample in a study of blood T cell repertoires in COVID-19 (dated by TCRdb to between 2020 and 2021). Libraries were constructed by the immunoSEQ multiplex PCR assay. TCRdb re-hosts the immuneACCESS table, in-frame sequences only. Its copies lack some clones; in the studies checked, an unresolved V gene accounts for under half of them, and the cause for the rest is not known. This sample is represented by under 30,000 clones; roughly nine tenths of them were singletons. Roughly 21% of the sample goes to the ten largest clones. Specimen: peripheral blood. These receptor sequences come from a human donor in a cohort sampled during active COVID-19.

The CDR3: CASSPIAGSGTDTQYF. The CDR3 nucleotides are TGCGCCAGCAGCCCCATAGCGGGGTCGGGCACAGATACGCAGTATTTT. The chain couples TRBV5-1 to TRBJ2-3, with 8 bases that match TRBD2. In germline, CDR1 is SGHRS, CDR2 YFSETQ. This CDR3 has 16 residues. The trim removed 4 bases at V and 1 base at J, leaving 8 bases unmatched. Full variable domain (remainder filled in from reference TRBV5-1 and TRBJ2-3): KAGVTQTPRYLIKTRGQQVTLSCSPISGHRSVSWYQQTPGQGLQFLFEYFSETQRNKGNFPGRFSGRQFSNSRSEMNVSTLELGDSALYLCASSPIAGSGTDTQYFGPGTRLTVL.

The chain combines TRBV30 with TRBJ2-5, with 11 bases that match TRBD2. This CDR3 comprises 14 residues. Trimming at V came to 2 bases and at J to 4 bases, leaving 3 bases not matched to a gene. Germline CDR1 GTSNPN, CDR2 SVGIG (reference sequence). DNA of the CDR3: TGTGCCTGGAGTAGGCTAGCGGGAGGAGAGACCCAGTACTTC. As protein: CAWSRLAGGETQYF.

V gene TRBV7-9 combines with J gene TRBJ1-2, with unresolved D. Germline CDR1 and CDR2: SEHNR and FQNEAQ (reference sequence). CDR3 length equals 13 residues. V lost 1 base, J lost 7 bases, and 10 bases lay in between. As DNA, the CDR3 is TGTGCCAGCAGCTTAGTGGGCCTCGGTGGCTACACCTTC. Encoded protein: CASSLVGLGGYTF.

V usage is TRBV5-4 and J usage is TRBJ2-1; 8 nucleotides match TRBD2. After removal of 0 bases from V and 4 bases from J, the junction contained 3 bases not matched to a gene. Germline V gives CDR1 SGHNT, CDR2 YYREEE (reference sequence). The CDR3 is made up of 15 amino acids. The CDR3 sequence: CASSLVVAGYNEQFF. CDR3 coding DNA: TGTGCCAGCAGCTTGGTGGTAGCGGGGTACAATGAGCAGTTCTTC.

The chain carries TRBV7-2 and TRBJ2-7, with D possibly matching TRBD2 (5 bases). V lost 2 bases and J 4 bases, leaving 15 bases between the germline ends. CDR1 and CDR2 from the germline V gene are SGHTA and FQGNSA. The CDR3 is 15 residues long. CDR3 DNA sequence: TGTGCCAGCAGCTTATTTCGTGGGAGCTCTTACGAGCAGTACTTC. Translation: CASSLFRGSSYEQYF.

CDR3 protein: CASSYRGATNYGYTF. The CDR3 nucleotides read TGTGCCAGCAGTTACAGGGGTGCCACTAACTATGGCTACACCTTC. V usage is TRBV28 and J usage is TRBJ1-2; 7 nucleotides line up with TRBD1. The CDR3 is 15 amino acids. J gave up 0 bases and V 4 bases, and 5 bases lay outside the gene matches. Germline V lookup: CDR1 MDHEN, CDR2 SYDVKM.

The chain joins TRBV18 to TRBJ2-7, with unresolved D. CDR1 is KGHSH, CDR2 LQKENI, per germline. The CDR3 is 15 residues long. Trimming removed 4 bases from V and 7 bases from J, with 20 bases in between. In nucleotides, the CDR3 is TGTGCCAGCTCACTATCTACCGGCCAGGCCGGTGAGCAGTACTTC. Protein sequence: CASSLSTGQAGEQYF.

The rearrangement uses TRBV11-2 and TRBJ2-2, with no clear D. V dropped 5 bases and J dropped 4 bases, with 20 bases sitting between them. CDR3 length equals 17 residues. CDR1 is SGHAT, CDR2 FQNNGV, per germline. The CDR3 nucleotides are TGTGCCAGCAGCCCACAACACGTCATATCGGGCACCGGGGAGCTGTTTTTT. It is translated as CASSPQHVISGTGELFF.

The chain employs TRBV27 and TRBJ1-2, with unresolved D. Germline values: CDR1 MNHEY, CDR2 SMNVEV (reference sequence). Trimming shortened V by 1 base and J by 6 bases, and 12 bases separated the two germline ends. The CDR3 is 14 amino acids. The CDR3 protein is CASSLYPTADGYTF. The CDR3 nucleotides read TGTGCCAGCAGTTTATACCCTACGGCGGATGGCTACACCTTC.

In its sample, this clone was seen a few times. V gene TRBV7-9 combines with J gene TRBJ2-7; 10 nucleotides align to TRBD2. Germline V CDR1 and CDR2: SEHNR, FQNEAQ (reference sequence). The CDR3 is 14 amino acids. Trimming removed 5 bases from V and 8 bases from J; junction bases left unmatched: 9. The CDR3 region is CASSRAGGPGKQYF. The CDR3 bases are TGTGCCAGCAGCAGAGCGGGAGGGCCGGGAAAGCAGTACTTC.

The chain employs TRBV29-1 and TRBJ1-2; 7 nucleotides align to TRBD1. V was pared by 2 bases and J by 4 bases, with 10 bases of the junction left unmatched. The CDR3 contains 15 residues. Per the germline V gene, CDR1 is SQVTM and CDR2 is ANQGSEA. The chain's CDR3 is CSVERKGAGGYGYTF. In DNA, the CDR3 is TGCAGCGTTGAACGGAAGGGGGCTGGGGGCTATGGCTACACCTTC.

V is TRBV3-1 (or the pseudogene TRBV3-2) and J is TRBJ1-2; no definite D call. V shed 5 bases and J shed 8 bases, with 15 bases lying between them. The germline V gene encodes CDR1 LGHDT and CDR2 YNNKEL (reference sequence). The CDR3 covers 13 residues. In DNA, the CDR3 is TGTGCCAGCAGCGATCCGGGTATCGTAGGCTACACCTTC. Translated, it gives CASSDPGIVGYTF.

This clone has only one observation. The genes are TRBV5-1 and TRBJ2-5, with 10 bases matching TRBD1. Trimming at V came to 4 bases and at J to 3 bases, leaving 6 bases not matched to a gene. Germline V gives CDR1 SGHRS, CDR2 YFSETQ. The CDR3 extends over 15 amino acids. The chain's CDR3 is CASSRTGTGEETQYF. In DNA form, the CDR3 reads TGCGCCAGCAGCCGCACCGGGACAGGGGAAGAGACCCAGTACTTC. Complete variable domain (other parts from reference TRBV5-1 and TRBJ2-5): KAGVTQTPRYLIKTRGQQVTLSCSPISGHRSVSWYQQTPGQGLQFLFEYFSETQRNKGNFPGRFSGRQFSNSRSEMNVSTLELGDSALYLCASSRTGTGEETQYFGPGTRLLVL.

This chain connects TRBV28 to TRBJ2-3, with D maybe TRBD2 (6 bases). Trimming left V 4 bases short and J 2 bases short, with 22 bases between. CDR3 length: 18 residues. Germline V CDR1 and CDR2: MDHEN, SYDVKM. DNA for the CDR3: TGTGCCAGCAGTTCTCCCACCGCCGGGCGGGGTATCACAGATACGCAGTATTTT. Its protein is CASSSPTAGRGITDTQYF. Supplemented by reference TRBV28 and TRBJ2-3, the full variable domain reads DVKVTQSSRYLVKRTGEKVFLECVQDMDHENMFWYRQDPGLGLRLIYFSYDVKMKEKGDIPEGYSVSREKKERFSLILESASTNQTSMYLCASSSPTAGRGITDTQYFGPGTRLTVL.

The chain joins TRBV6-6 to TRBJ1-1; 7 nucleotides align to TRBD1. The CDR3 loop spans 15 amino acids. V lost 5 bases and J lost 0; bases outside the gene matches: 6. Germline CDR1 MNHNY, CDR2 SVGAGI (reference sequence). CDR3 region: CASSKRDSLNTEAFF. CDR3 nucleotides: TGTGCCAGCAGTAAAAGGGACAGCCTGAACACTGAAGCTTTCTTT.

V gene TRBV18 combines with J gene TRBJ2-7, with D possibly matching TRBD1 (6 bases). Trimming removed 1 base from V and 4 bases from J, with 14 bases in between. This CDR3 has 15 residues. The V gene's germline CDR1 is KGHSH and CDR2 LQKENI. The CDR3 coding sequence is TGTGCCAGCTCACCACAGTCGGCAGGGGCTTACGAGCAGTACTTC. This translates into CASSPQSAGAYEQYF.

This chain uses TRBV30 with TRBJ2-7; tentatively, D is TRBD2 (5 bases). The CDR3 extends over 12 amino acids. V lost 0 bases and J 4 bases, leaving 7 bases between the germline ends. Germline V gene lookup returns CDR1 GTSNPN and CDR2 SVGIG (reference sequence). Written as DNA, the CDR3 is TGTGCCTGGAGTGTTTCGGGGTACGAGCAGTACTTC. Its translation: CAWSVSGYEQYF.

J is TRBJ1-4 and V is TRBV19, with D possibly matching TRBD1 (5 bases). Trimming stripped 8 bases from V and 4 bases from J, with 17 bases between. From germline, CDR1 is LNHDA and CDR2 SQIVND (reference sequence). This CDR3 comprises 15 residues. Written as DNA, the CDR3 is TGTGCCAGTTCCAGGGCTCTCTCGGGTAATGAAAAACTGTTTTTT. Translated, it gives CASSRALSGNEKLFF.

The V call is TRBV4-1, the J call TRBJ1-6, with D possibly matching TRBD1 (5 bases). In germline, CDR1 is MGHRA, CDR2 YSYEKL. The germline V and J ends were trimmed by 1 base and 6 bases, with 10 bases remaining between them. The CDR3 covers 15 residues. This chain's CDR3 is CASSQVGGVNSPLHF. CDR3 in DNA: TGCGCCAGCAGCCAAGTTGGGGGGGTTAATTCACCCCTCCACTTT.